A selection of T cell receptor beta chains follows, all from one sample in a study of vaccination effects on CD4 cells after COVID-19. These TCRs' antigens remain unknown. Measured with immunoSEQ multiplex PCR; TCRdb has only the in-frame clones, and not every one. This sample has approximately 13,000 clones, with 76% found just once. The sequenced sample was CD4+ T cells from PBMCs cultured with HCoV-229E spike peptides, obtained before COVID-19 vaccination. These TCRs come from a human donor who received a COVID-19 vaccine. Both conserved end residues are part of each CDR3. Only part of the rows carry a size: once, few, many, or a class if the clone is expanded.

-	15	TRBV4-3	TRBJ1-2	CASSQDYAANYGYTF
-	15	TRBV2	TRBJ1-2	CASIGPGWEGYGYTF
once	13	TRBV6-5	TRBJ1-1	CASSYISNTEAFF
-	13	TRBV19	TRBJ1-4	CASSMQGARKLFF
few	13	TRBV5-6	TRBJ1-5	CASSLGGLQPQHF
-	13	TRBV5-1	TRBJ1-2	CASSFLTGDGYTF
-	14	TRBV9	TRBJ2-3	CASSVDPFTDTQYF
-	12	TRBV6-1	TRBJ1-1	CASSESGTEAFF
few	13	TRBV2	TRBJ1-1	CASSPRENTEAFF
once	16	TRBV7-9	TRBJ1-4	CASSPGTHATNEKLFF
-	13	TRBV6-5	TRBJ2-2	CASSYRDTGELFF
-	17	TRBV19	TRBJ1-1	CASSRGAGGGSNTEAFF
-	15	TRBV29-1	TRBJ2-1	CSVEELERGGHEQFF
-	13	TRBV4-2	TRBJ2-7	CASSKSRGNEQYF
-	14	TRBV6-2/TRBV6-3	TRBJ2-2	CASRPGGGTGELFF
once	14	TRBV5-1	TRBJ2-1	CASSPGLENNEQFF
-	14	TRBV7-9	TRBJ1-4	CASSLGTTNEKLFF
-	13	TRBV7-3	TRBJ1-1	CASSLSSSTEAFF
-	15	TRBV6-2/TRBV6-3	TRBJ1-5	CASSSAGQGNQPQHF
-	13	TRBV7-9	TRBJ1-3	CASSLEVANTIYF
-	15	TRBV6-2/TRBV6-3	TRBJ1-1	CASSYGPPSHTEAFF
-	16	TRBV18	TRBJ2-2	CASSPGTGGPTGELFF
-	13	TRBV9	TRBJ1-2	CASSRASYYGYTF
-	14	TRBV5-6	TRBJ1-6	CASSDTGGRSPLHF
-	14	TRBV11-2	TRBJ1-1	CASSRNRGNTEAFF
once	14	TRBV7-9	TRBJ1-1	CASSLTVMNTEAFF
-	15	TRBV5-4	TRBJ2-5	CASSLGAGGKETQYF
-	12	TRBV10-2	TRBJ2-1	CASSEGRAPQFF
-	13	TRBV30	TRBJ1-2	CAWSIGILYGYTF
-	17	TRBV4-2	TRBJ1-1	CASSHLSAGRTNTEAFF
once	14	TRBV2	TRBJ1-5	CASSPQGSNQPQHF
-	15	TRBV7-9	TRBJ1-4	CASSTGTGFEEKLFF
few	14	TRBV18	TRBJ1-4	CASSPGGTNEKLFF
-	13	TRBV4-1	TRBJ1-5	CASSQGAWQPQHF
-	14	TRBV9	TRBJ1-6	CASSAGQVNSPLHF
-	15	TRBV15	TRBJ1-2	CATSSAPTGNYGYTF
-	14	TRBV7-9	TRBJ1-1	CASSLLGGVTEAFF
-	16	TRBV5-5	TRBJ2-7	CASSGGPSGAIYEQYF
-	13	TRBV12-3/TRBV12-4	TRBJ1-3	CASSLSLVNTIYF